Below, 30 T cell receptor beta chains from the same sample are listed, as sequenced in a study of blood T cell repertoires in COVID-19 (TCRdb year 2020). Library generation was performed with the immunoSEQ multiplex PCR assay. TCRdb mirrors the immuneACCESS table, restricted to in-frame sequences. Some clones are absent from its copies; in checked studies, under half trace to an unresolved V gene, and the reason for the others is unknown. Across this sample there are around 270,000 clones, with 80% to 90% seen only once. The ten largest clones capture roughly 4.3% of the sample. Sequenced: PBMCs or T cells enriched from blood (not recorded which). The receptors were gathered from a woman in her 30s who had recovered from COVID-19.

The CDR3 DNA sequence: TGTGCCAGCAGTTACTCGACAGGGATGTATAGCAATCAGCCCCAGCATTTT. Encoded protein: CASSYSTGMYSNQPQHF. The V gene is TRBV6-2 or TRBV6-3, the J gene TRBJ1-5, with 7 bases that match TRBD1. J gave up 0 bases and V 0 bases, and 5 bases lay outside the gene matches. This CDR3 has 17 residues. CDR1 is MNHEY and CDR2 is SVGEGT in the germline V gene.

V is TRBV7-9 and J is TRBJ1-5; D is possibly TRBD1 (6 bases). V was pared by 6 bases and J by 5 bases, with 17 bases between. The germline V gene encodes CDR1 SEHNR and CDR2 FQNEAQ (reference sequence). The CDR3 length is 15 residues. The CDR3 bases are TGTGCCAGCAGATCCACGGATGCAGGGGATCAGCCCCAGCATTTT. Its protein is CASRSTDAGDQPQHF.

The chain has TRBV27 and TRBJ1-4; 9 nucleotides align to TRBD1. The germline gives CDR1 MNHEY, CDR2 SMNVEV (reference sequence). This CDR3 is built from 15 residues. The junction had 8 bases not matched to a gene; V was cut back by 4 bases and J by 8 bases. In DNA, the CDR3 is TGTGCCAGCAGTTCCTTTCCGGACAGGGGAGAAAAACTGTTTTTT. This gives the protein CASSSFPDRGEKLFF.

V and J are TRBV7-9 and TRBJ1-3, with D unresolved. The CDR3 has 14 residues. Germline CDR1 reads SEHNR; CDR2 reads FQNEAQ (reference sequence). The V end lost 5 bases, the J end lost 1 base, and 9 bases lay between the germline ends. The CDR3 DNA reads TGTGCCAGCAGCCCCACGGTATCTGGAAACACCATATATTTT. Residues: CASSPTVSGNTIYF.

The chain combines TRBV4-1 with TRBJ2-5; 13 nucleotides line up with TRBD2. This CDR3 has 18 amino acids. Germline-derived CDR1 and CDR2 are MGHRA and YSYEKL. J gave up 9 bases and V 1 base, and 14 bases lay outside the gene matches. CDR3 protein: CASSQGATSGRRTTSQYF. DNA of the CDR3: TGCGCCAGCAGCCAAGGGGCGACTAGCGGGAGGCGGACGACGTCCCAGTACTTC.

The J gene is TRBJ2-3, the V gene TRBV5-1; no clear D. Germline V CDR1 and CDR2: SGHRS, YFSETQ. Trimming pared 0 bases from V and 1 base from J, leaving 9 bases between. The CDR3 has 15 residues. CDR3 DNA sequence: TGCGCCAGCAGCTTGGTTAGCCTCGGCACAGATACGCAGTATTTT. This encodes CASSLVSLGTDTQYF.

The chain uses TRBV6-5 and TRBJ1-3; 8 bases match TRBD1. The V and J ends lost 6 bases and 2 bases, in that order; junction bases with no gene match: 3. The CDR3 length is 14 residues. Germline V lookup: CDR1 MNHEY, CDR2 SVGAGI. The DNA of the CDR3 is TGTGCCAGCAGGCCGGACAGGGCTGGAAACACCATATATTTT. This translates into CASRPDRAGNTIYF.

The chain links TRBV14 to TRBJ2-7; 7 bases agree with TRBD2. This CDR3 spans 16 amino acids. V shed 0 bases and J 6 bases; nucleotides not matched to a gene: 11. CDR1 and CDR2 (germline): SGHDN, FVKESK. The CDR3 protein is CASSQDQRGDYCEQYF. The CDR3, as DNA: TGTGCCAGCAGCCAAGATCAACGGGGGGACTATTGCGAGCAGTACTTC. The full variable domain, with the rest looked up from reference TRBV14 and TRBJ2-7, is EAGVTQFPSHSVIEKGQTVTLRCDPISGHDNLYWYRRVMGKEIKFLLHFVKESKQDESGMPNNRFLAERTGGTYSTLKVQPAELEDSGVYFCASSQDQRGDYCEQYFGPGTRLTVT.

This clone was detected a few times. The V and J genes are TRBV7-9 and TRBJ1-1; 10 bases map to TRBD1. The CDR3 extends over 15 amino acids. The germline V gene has CDR1 SEHNR and CDR2 FQNEAQ (reference sequence). Unmatched junction bases numbered 1, after V lost 2 bases and J lost 1 base. Here the CDR3 DNA reads TGTGCCAGCAGCTTATGGGACAGGGGGAACACTGAAGCTTTCTTT. Protein sequence: CASSLWDRGNTEAFF.

The chain couples TRBV7-9 to TRBJ2-2; perhaps TRBD1 as D (6 bases). Per germline, CDR1 SEHNR and CDR2 FQNEAQ (reference sequence). V lost 4 bases to trimming and J lost 2 bases, with 17 bases between them. The CDR3 consists of 17 residues. The CDR3 bases are TGTGCCAGCAGCTCCTACTCCGGGACATTTAACACCGGGGAGCTGTTTTTT. Translating it yields CASSSYSGTFNTGELFF.

This clone was seen a single time. The chain joins TRBV24-1 to TRBJ2-7; 7 bases line up with TRBD1. Germline trimming cut 4 bases from V and 3 bases from J; bases unmatched to any gene: 17. CDR3 length: 18 residues. Germline V CDR1 and CDR2: KGHDR, SFDVKD. CDR3 DNA sequence: TGTGCCACCAGTGAAGCTGACAGGGTGGGGAAACTTGACTACGAGCAGTACTTC. Encoded protein: CATSEADRVGKLDYEQYF.

The CDR3 protein is CASSDTGSPQHF. The CDR3, as DNA: TGTGCCAGCAGTGACACAGGTTCGCCCCAGCATTTT. The V call is TRBV6-1, the J call TRBJ1-5, with D perhaps TRBD1 (5 bases). CDR1 is MNHNS, CDR2 SASEGT, per germline. The CDR3 is made up of 12 amino acids. V dropped 3 bases and J dropped 9 bases, with 9 bases sitting between them.

The J gene is TRBJ2-1, the V gene TRBV3-1 (or the pseudogene TRBV3-2), with D tentatively TRBD1 (6 bases). Germline-derived CDR1 and CDR2 are LGHDT and YNNKEL (reference sequence). Trimming stripped 1 base from V and 1 base from J, with 17 bases between. The CDR3 is 18 amino acids. CDR3 coding DNA: TGTGCCAGCAGCCAAGGGGGTATCCCAGGGGATTCCTACAATGAGCAGTTCTTC. As protein: CASSQGGIPGDSYNEQFF.

This chain links TRBV11-3 with TRBJ1-1; tentatively, D is TRBD1 (6 bases). This CDR3 region has 14 residues. Germline assignment: CDR1 SGHNT and CDR2 YENEEA. Trimming cost V 5 bases and J 1 base, with 11 bases left between them. CDR3 nucleotides: TGTGCCAGCAGCCCTGGACAGCAGAACACTGAAGCTTTCTTT. It specifies CASSPGQQNTEAFF.

The rearrangement joins TRBV19 to TRBJ1-5, with 8 bases fitting TRBD1. The trim removed 3 bases at V and 4 bases at J, leaving 8 bases unmatched. Per the germline V gene, CDR1 is LNHDA and CDR2 is SQIVND (reference sequence). The CDR3 length is 16 residues. The CDR3 region has the DNA TGTGCCAGTAGTATGCCAGGGGGCCCTTCAAATCAGCCCCAGCATTTT. Its translation is CASSMPGGPSNQPQHF. Based on the CDR3 plus reference TRBV19 and TRBJ1-5, the full variable domain is DGGITQSPKYLFRKEGQNVTLSCEQNLNHDAMYWYRQDPGQGLRLIYYSQIVNDFQKGDIAEGYSVSREKKESFPLTVTSAQKNPTAFYLCASSMPGGPSNQPQHFGDGTRLSIL.

This clone has only a few counts. The chain joins TRBV7-6 to TRBJ1-2; 9 bases map to TRBD1. The V and J ends lost 1 base and 6 bases, in that order; junction bases with no gene match: 9. The CDR3 loop spans 16 amino acids. Germline lookup yields CDR1 SGHVS and CDR2 FNYEAQ. The CDR3 loop reads CASSLVYRGRNDGYTF. The CDR3 DNA reads TGTGCCAGCAGCTTAGTATACAGGGGGCGGAACGATGGCTACACCTTC. The full variable domain, with the rest looked up from reference TRBV7-6 and TRBJ1-2, is GAGVSQSPRYKVTKRGQDVALRCDPISGHVSLYWYRQALGQGPEFLTYFNYEAQQDKSGLPNDRFSAERPEGSISTLTIQRTEQRDSAMYRCASSLVYRGRNDGYTFGSGTRLTVV.

This chain links TRBV2 with TRBJ2-3, with D possibly TRBD2 on 5 matching bases. CDR1 is SNHLY and CDR2 is FYNNEI in the germline V gene. The CDR3 loop spans 13 amino acids. V lost 5 bases and J lost 2, with 8 bases in between. CDR3 bases: TGTGCCAGCAGTCTCGGGGTCACAGATACGCAGTATTTT. It specifies CASSLGVTDTQYF.

This clone was observed a few times. The genes are TRBV18 and TRBJ2-5; 7 nucleotides line up with TRBD1. The germline gives CDR1 KGHSH, CDR2 LQKENI. The CDR3 has 14 amino acids. The ends lost 4 bases at V and 2 bases at J; junction bases unmatched: 4. CDR3 DNA: TGTGCCAGCTCACTAAGACAGGGACAAGAGACCCAGTACTTC. Translated: CASSLRQGQETQYF.

The chain has TRBV7-9 and TRBJ1-1, with unresolved D. Germline lookup yields CDR1 SEHNR and CDR2 FQNEAQ (reference sequence). This CDR3 is 15 amino acids long. V dropped 1 base and J dropped 10 bases, with 19 bases sitting between them. Written as DNA, the CDR3 is TGTGCCAGCAGCTTAGGTATGACACCCGAACTTGGAGCTTTCTTT. Its translation is CASSLGMTPELGAFF.

This chain's CDR3 is CASSVGQGIGAGNIQYF. Written as DNA, the CDR3 is TGTGCCAGCAGTGTGGGACAGGGTATCGGGGCGGGTAACATTCAGTACTTC. V is TRBV2 and J is TRBJ2-4; 9 nucleotides align to TRBD1. V lost 4 bases, J lost 7 bases, and 14 bases stayed unmatched. The CDR3 totals 17 residues. Germline V gene lookup returns CDR1 SNHLY and CDR2 FYNNEI.

V usage is TRBV14 and J usage is TRBJ2-1, with 10 bases fitting TRBD2. Germline assignment: CDR1 SGHDN and CDR2 FVKESK. The CDR3 has 18 amino acids. V was clipped by 2 bases and J by 7 bases; unmatched bases: 14. CDR3 sequence reads: CASSQHRLAGATLNEQFF. The CDR3 DNA reads as TGTGCCAGCAGCCAACACCGGCTAGCGGGGGCAACCTTAAATGAGCAGTTCTTC.

The rearrangement uses TRBV30 and TRBJ1-5; 8 nucleotides line up with TRBD1. The germline gives CDR1 GTSNPN, CDR2 SVGIG (reference sequence). CDR3 length: 18 residues. V shed 0 bases, J shed 2 bases, and the junction held 12 bases outside the gene matches. In nucleotides, the CDR3 is TGTGCCTGGAGTGTAAGTCGGGTCGCAGGGGGCGGCAATCAGCCCCAGCATTTT. Translation gives CAWSVSRVAGGGNQPQHF.

This clone has at least ten counts. This rearrangement joins TRBV6-1 to TRBJ2-2; D not certain. The CDR3 has 15 amino acids. Germline CDR1 and CDR2: MNHNS and SASEGT. V was shortened by 2 bases and J by 4 bases, with 11 bases between the two germline ends. As DNA, the CDR3 is TGTGCCAGCAGTGAACAGGTGAAAAGCACCGGGGAGCTGTTTTTT. Its translation: CASSEQVKSTGELFF.

This chain joins TRBV14 and TRBJ2-2; D is unresolved. The germline V gene has CDR1 SGHDN and CDR2 FVKESK. V shed 1 base and J shed 4 bases, with 7 bases lying between them. The CDR3 runs to 14 residues. CDR3 DNA sequence: TGTGCCAGCAGCCAAGGCGCGCGCACCGGGGAGCTGTTTTTT. Its protein is CASSQGARTGELFF.

V usage is TRBV15 and J usage is TRBJ1-2; 7 bases map to TRBD1. Germline CDR1 is LNHNV and CDR2 is YYDKDF (reference sequence). Losses at the gene ends were 4 bases for V and 4 bases for J; bases not matched to a gene: 6. This CDR3 is 14 amino acids long. This chain's CDR3 is CATSTSGQPYGYTF. DNA for the CDR3: TGTGCCACCAGCACCTCGGGACAGCCCTATGGCTACACCTTC.

V is TRBV10-2 and J is TRBJ2-7; TRBD2 is a possible D gene (6 bases). CDR3 length equals 18 residues. Trimming left V 5 bases short and J 4 bases short, with 27 bases between. Germline values: CDR1 WSHSY, CDR2 SAAADI. CDR3 protein: CASSPPLGSGPRPYEQYF. The DNA for the CDR3 is TGCGCCAGCAGTCCTCCCCTGGGGAGCGGGCCAAGGCCTTACGAGCAGTACTTC.

The chain is built from TRBV6-5 and TRBJ1-4, with 7 positions matching TRBD1. CDR1 is MNHEY, CDR2 SVGAGI, per germline. With 6 bases clipped from V and 4 bases from J, the junction kept 8 bases outside the gene matches. The CDR3 is 15 amino acids. This CDR3 reads CASRPRDSINEKLFF. The CDR3 region has the DNA TGTGCCAGCAGACCTCGGGACAGCATTAATGAAAAACTGTTTTTT.

The sample holds a few counts of this clone. The chain carries TRBV9 and TRBJ2-7; the D gene is possibly TRBD2 (5 bases). Germline CDR1 reads SGDLS; CDR2 reads YYNGEE. The V gene lost 4 bases and the J gene lost 6 bases, with 17 bases spanning the gap. CDR3 length equals 14 residues. In nucleotides, the CDR3 is TGTGCCAGCAGCACGGGCGAGGGCCGGGTCGAGCAGTACTTC. Protein: CASSTGEGRVEQYF.

This chain links TRBV5-8 with TRBJ1-4; the match to TRBD1 covers 9 bases. The CDR3 totals 15 residues. Germline values: CDR1 SGHTS, CDR2 YDEGEE. The V and J ends lost 1 base and 11 bases, in that order; junction bases with no gene match: 9. The CDR3 DNA reads as TGTGCCAGCAGCTTGAGAACAGGGGGCGCGCAGAAACTGTTTTTT. Translating gives CASSLRTGGAQKLFF. Complete variable domain (other parts from reference TRBV5-8 and TRBJ1-4): EAGVTQSPTHLIKTRGQQATLRCSPISGHTSVYWYQQALGLGLQFLLWYDEGEERNRGNFPPRFSGRQFPNYSSELNVNALELEDSALYLCASSLRTGGAQKLFFGSGTQLSVL.

The V gene is TRBV4-1, the J gene TRBJ2-2, with D unresolved. V was clipped by 0 bases and J by 1 base, with 12 bases between them. Germline assignment: CDR1 MGHRA and CDR2 YSYEKL. This CDR3 is 17 amino acids long. Here the CDR3 reads CASSQDVGGGNTGELFF. DNA of the CDR3: TGCGCCAGCAGCCAAGATGTAGGCGGCGGGAACACCGGGGAGCTGTTTTTT.